Listed below are T cell receptor beta chains from one sample, sequenced in a study of metastatic and nonmetastatic thyroid tumors. TCRdb called clones again from the PCR reads with MiXCR. The sample records tens of thousands of clones, around 32% being singletons. The sequenced material came from blood. These receptors all come from a female donor with papillary thyroid cancer or a benign thyroid nodule (not recorded which). Some clones in this sample may be carry-over from other donors' samples. CDR3s leave out the opening cysteine and the closing phenylalanine or tryptophan. Fields, in order: clone size, V gene, CDR3 protein. The size entry is marked missing in some rows and otherwise reads once, few, many or a size class.

clone_size: NA; v_call: TRBV3-1; cdr3_aa: ASSQVQEETTEKLF
clone_size: many; v_call: TRBV6-1; cdr3_aa: ASSEAFGQGIYGYT
clone_size: NA; v_call: TRBV12-3/TRBV12-4; cdr3_aa: ASSPWTARNQPQH
clone_size: many; v_call: TRBV27; cdr3_aa: ASSPSPWEWEKLF
clone_size: NA; v_call: TRBV11-2; cdr3_aa: ASSRGQGRGEQY
clone_size: NA; v_call: TRBV6-1; cdr3_aa: ASSDIWNEQF
clone_size: NA; v_call: TRBV20-1; cdr3_aa: SVSRTSSTQPQH
clone_size: few; v_call: TRBV6-4; cdr3_aa: ASSWIDSQETQY
clone_size: NA; v_call: TRBV11-2; cdr3_aa: ASSLGHQYGYT
clone_size: NA; v_call: TRBV5-1; cdr3_aa: ASSLGRSNPEAF
clone_size: NA; v_call: TRBV10-2; cdr3_aa: ASRGVRTGGFNTEAF
clone_size: many; v_call: TRBV20-1; cdr3_aa: SAQKTSGMRHYEQY
clone_size: NA; v_call: TRBV20-1; cdr3_aa: SATPRMNYEPF
clone_size: few; v_call: TRBV5-4; cdr3_aa: ASSAGGTGNEQF
clone_size: many; v_call: TRBV25-1; cdr3_aa: ASSDRVHTEAF
clone_size: NA; v_call: TRBV28; cdr3_aa: ASRGTEPTNSPLH
clone_size: few; v_call: TRBV6-1; cdr3_aa: ASSEGYGGSYEQY
clone_size: many; v_call: TRBV6-1; cdr3_aa: ASSPPGQGRGETQY
clone_size: many; v_call: TRBV30; cdr3_aa: AWSLDSSYEQY
clone_size: NA; v_call: TRBV6-1; cdr3_aa: ASSEARGTTNYCYT
clone_size: many; v_call: TRBV11-3; cdr3_aa: ASRGATDTQY
clone_size: NA; v_call: TRBV6-1; cdr3_aa: ASSERTVSTDTQY
clone_size: once; v_call: TRBV10-3; cdr3_aa: AISSTLGGSWRGLF
clone_size: many; v_call: TRBV7-9; cdr3_aa: ASSFQGNTEAF
clone_size: NA; v_call: TRBV6-1; cdr3_aa: ASSESWGTFYNEQF
clone_size: many; v_call: TRBV19; cdr3_aa: ASRREGDGNTQY
clone_size: many; v_call: TRBV27; cdr3_aa: ASSFLGRDGNEQY
clone_size: many; v_call: TRBV27; cdr3_aa: ASSFRELGTDTQY
clone_size: NA; v_call: TRBV20-1; cdr3_aa: SSQRGSSTDTQY
clone_size: many; v_call: TRBV29-1; cdr3_aa: SVVGWGETQY
clone_size: NA; v_call: TRBV7-2; cdr3_aa: ASISVGFSPTQY
clone_size: many; v_call: TRBV14; cdr3_aa: ASSQDWGSEQF
clone_size: many; v_call: TRBV9; cdr3_aa: APPGTGGDQPQH
clone_size: few; v_call: TRBV7-2; cdr3_aa: ASSFAGDQPQH
clone_size: few; v_call: TRBV5-1; cdr3_aa: ASRKGRAGAVETQY
clone_size: medium-sized; v_call: TRBV6-4; cdr3_aa: ASSDSSGSYNEQF
clone_size: many; v_call: TRBV6-2/TRBV6-3; cdr3_aa: ASRDLDRAVTEAF
clone_size: many; v_call: TRBV18; cdr3_aa: ASSRQGSYEQY
clone_size: NA; v_call: TRBV15; cdr3_aa: ATSRAGLAGFQETQY
clone_size: few; v_call: TRBV6-2/TRBV6-3; cdr3_aa: ASSYPTGLLTEQF
clone_size: NA; v_call: TRBV4-1; cdr3_aa: ASRRGERQPLH
clone_size: NA; v_call: TRBV18; cdr3_aa: ASSPYGGTDSQY
clone_size: few; v_call: TRBV6-1; cdr3_aa: ASSFTGAGEQY
clone_size: many; v_call: TRBV7-2; cdr3_aa: ASSYNRGEQF
clone_size: many; v_call: TRBV19; cdr3_aa: ASSIQVSTDTQY
clone_size: NA; v_call: TRBV30; cdr3_aa: AWSRGRYNETPF
clone_size: few; v_call: TRBV28; cdr3_aa: ASSLEPNEQY
clone_size: many; v_call: TRBV29-1; cdr3_aa: SARTSGGYNEQF
clone_size: many; v_call: TRBV25-1; cdr3_aa: ASSPPSGLQETQY
clone_size: many; v_call: TRBV10-3; cdr3_aa: AISQRTGDGTDTQY
clone_size: NA; v_call: TRBV30; cdr3_aa: ALRGGVSEQF
clone_size: NA; v_call: TRBV9; cdr3_aa: ASSFGGGADTQY
clone_size: many; v_call: TRBV5-6; cdr3_aa: ASSTGTGFYEQY
clone_size: many; v_call: TRBV15; cdr3_aa: ATSTYGTSRYNEQF
clone_size: few; v_call: TRBV12-3/TRBV12-4; cdr3_aa: ASRPGTASNQPQP
clone_size: many; v_call: TRBV7-2; cdr3_aa: ASSSYVDRLISPQH